The source of this TCR beta chain is a study of OX40 agonist ivuxolimab in advanced cancers. Whole-study context: Partial responses were observed in three patients, of whom one had hepatocellular carcinoma and two had cutaneous melanoma.

From germline, CDR1 is MGHRA and CDR2 YSYEKL. The CDR3 length is 15 residues. Trimming removed 6 bases from V and 1 base from J, with 15 bases in between. This table comes from immunoSEQ multiplex PCR, and its TCRdb copy is limited to in-frame clones, with some not included. The sample has over 50,000 clones; under 85% are singletons. This chain uses TRBV4-1 with TRBJ1-1, with a possible D match to TRBD1 (6 bases). The specimen comprised CD4+ or CD8+ T cells sorted from blood, sampled in a trial of the OX40 agonist ivuxolimab. This clonotype was sampled from an adult with an advanced solid tumor such as melanoma, head and neck, liver or kidney cancer. In DNA form, the CDR3 reads TGCGCCAGCAGGCCGTACGGGGACACGAACACTGAAGCTTTCTTT. Translation gives CASRPYGDTNTEAFF.